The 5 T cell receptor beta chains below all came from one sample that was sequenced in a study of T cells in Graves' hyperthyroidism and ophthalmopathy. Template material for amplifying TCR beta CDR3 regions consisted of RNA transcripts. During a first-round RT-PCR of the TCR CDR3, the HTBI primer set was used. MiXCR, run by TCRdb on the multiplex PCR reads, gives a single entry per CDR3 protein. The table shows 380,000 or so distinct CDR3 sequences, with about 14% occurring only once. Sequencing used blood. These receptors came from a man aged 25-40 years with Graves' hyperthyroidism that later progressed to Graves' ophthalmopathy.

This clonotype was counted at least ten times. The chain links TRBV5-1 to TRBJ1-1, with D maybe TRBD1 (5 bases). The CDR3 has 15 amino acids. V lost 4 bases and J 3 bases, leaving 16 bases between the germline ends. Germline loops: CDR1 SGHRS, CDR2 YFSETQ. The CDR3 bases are TGCGCCAGCAGCCCTCGAGTTGGCAGGGACACTGAAGCTTTCTTT. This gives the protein CASSPRVGRDTEAFF.

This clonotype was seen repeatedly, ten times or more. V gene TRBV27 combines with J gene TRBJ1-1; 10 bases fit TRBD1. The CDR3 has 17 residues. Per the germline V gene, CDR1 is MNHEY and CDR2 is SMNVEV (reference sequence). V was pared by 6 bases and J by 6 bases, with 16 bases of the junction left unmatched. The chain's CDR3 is CASSHPGIGTGEPEAFF. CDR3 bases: TGTGCCAGCAGCCATCCCGGTATCGGGACAGGGGAACCTGAAGCTTTCTTT.

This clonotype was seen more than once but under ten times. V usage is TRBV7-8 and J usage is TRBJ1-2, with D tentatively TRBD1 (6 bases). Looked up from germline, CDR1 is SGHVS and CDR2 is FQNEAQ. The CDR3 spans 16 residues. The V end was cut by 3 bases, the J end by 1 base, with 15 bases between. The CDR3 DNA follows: TGTGCCAGCAGCTTTAGTAGGACAGCCGTTAACTATGGCTACACCTTC. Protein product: CASSFSRTAVNYGYTF.

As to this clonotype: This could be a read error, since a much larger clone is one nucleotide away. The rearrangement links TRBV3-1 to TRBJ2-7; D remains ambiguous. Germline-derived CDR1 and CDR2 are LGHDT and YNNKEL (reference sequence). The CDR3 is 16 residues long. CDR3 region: CANSQDDVQSSYEQYF. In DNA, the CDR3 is TGTGCCAACAGCCAAGATGACGTACAGAGCTCCTACGAGCAGTACTTC.

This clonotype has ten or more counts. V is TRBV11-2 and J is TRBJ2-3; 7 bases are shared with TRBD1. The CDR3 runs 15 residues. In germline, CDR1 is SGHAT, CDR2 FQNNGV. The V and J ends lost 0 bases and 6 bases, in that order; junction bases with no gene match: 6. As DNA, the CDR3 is TGTGCCAGCAGCTTAGAACGGGGCAGGGGGGATACGCAGTATTTT. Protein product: CASSLERGRGDTQYF.